Sequencing of this T cell receptor (beta chain) was carried out in a study of beta chain features in type 1 diabetes. Regarding the study as a whole: Type 1 diabetes patients had moderately but significantly shorter TCRB CDR3s in all four CD4+ subsets.

This CDR3 is built from 16 residues. Trimming removed 6 bases from V and 3 bases from J, with 19 bases in between. Germline CDR1 reads MDHEN; CDR2 reads SYDVKM. Worth noting for this clone: The antigen remains unidentified.

Sequenced material consisted of expressed TCRB transcripts (all of the isolated RNA was reverse transcribed). Generated by immunoSEQ multiplex PCR, the TCRdb table keeps only in-frame clones and is missing some. The sample includes nearly 700,000 clones, roughly 12% of them seen just once. The sample taken for sequencing was naive CD4+ T cells from blood. This rearrangement joins TRBV28 to TRBJ2-3; D is possibly TRBD2 (6 bases). The sequence came from a man aged 18 to 29 with type 1 diabetes. For the CDR3, the DNA is TGTGCCAGCAGCGCCTCTGGGGGGTTTGGAACAGATACGCAGTATTTT. Its protein is CASSASGGFGTDTQYF.